Each of the 32 T cell receptor beta chains below was sequenced from the same sample in a study of shared clonotypes between healthy human individuals. Clones were read by immunoSEQ multiplex PCR, and TCRdb kept only the in-frame ones, dropping some. The sample records around 2.5 million clones, 80% to 95% being singletons. Sequencing was carried out using naive CD4+ T cells from PBMCs. Documented subset: CD45RA+ positively selected. These TCRs come from a man between 18 and 29 years old in good health. Some clones in this sample may be carry-over from other donors' samples.

As regards this clone: The sample carries other DNA sequences with the same CDR3. This chain uses TRBV15 with TRBJ2-1; TRBD2 matches 8 bases. The germline CDR1 and CDR2 sequences are LNHNV and YYDKDF (reference sequence). Trimming took 0 bases from V and 6 from J; bases not matched to a gene: 7. CDR3 size: 16 residues. The CDR3 sequence is CATSRDRLAGVNEQFF. CDR3 in DNA: TGTGCCACCAGCAGAGATCGTCTAGCGGGCGTCAATGAGCAGTTCTTC.

As to this clone: Other DNA sequences in this specimen translate into the identical CDR3. The chain uses TRBV5-1 and TRBJ2-5; TRBD1 aligns across 8 bases. With V trimmed by 0 bases and J by 4 bases, 5 bases remained unmatched. Germline CDR1 SGHRS, CDR2 YFSETQ. The CDR3 loop spans 15 amino acids. CDR3 sequence: CASSLAGQGRETQYF. CDR3 bases: TGCGCCAGCAGCTTGGCCGGACAGGGTAGAGAGACCCAGTACTTC.

V gene TRBV2 combines with J gene TRBJ2-5, with a tentative D call TRBD2 (7 bases). CDR3 length equals 15 residues. The germline CDR1 and CDR2 sequences are SNHLY and FYNNEI. V was pared by 4 bases and J by 4 bases, with 16 bases between. CDR3 region: CASSARPGEGETQYF. The CDR3 coding sequence is TGTGCCAGCAGTGCTCGTCCAGGGGAGGGAGAGACCCAGTACTTC.

This chain connects TRBV5-8 to TRBJ2-7; D gene unclear. Trimming removed 1 base from V and 2 bases from J, with 16 bases in between. This CDR3 comprises 16 residues. Germline values: CDR1 SGHTS, CDR2 YDEGEE. CDR3 in amino acids: CASSLTDIVGPYEQYF. CDR3 in DNA: TGTGCCAGCAGCTTGACTGATATAGTAGGGCCCTACGAGCAGTACTTC.

CDR3 sequence reads: CASSQITGEKLFF. The DNA of the CDR3 is TGCGCCAGCAGCCAAATCACGGGTGAAAAACTGTTTTTT. The chain joins TRBV4-3 to TRBJ1-4, with unresolved D. Trimming took off 2 bases at V and 7 bases at J, with 8 bases between the two ends. CDR3 length: 13 residues. Germline V gene sequence: CDR1 LGHNA, CDR2 YSLEER.

J is TRBJ1-5 and V is TRBV6-1; 7 bases are shared with TRBD1. The CDR3 contains 14 residues. The V and J ends lost 3 bases and 5 bases, in that order; junction bases with no gene match: 4. The germline V gene has CDR1 MNHNS and CDR2 SASEGT. In DNA, the CDR3 is TGTGCCAGCAGTGAGGGACAGCGGTATCAGCCCCAGCATTTT. It translates to CASSEGQRYQPQHF.

This clone was recorded once. The rearrangement links TRBV6-5 to TRBJ1-1, with TRBD1 matching 8 bases. CDR1 MNHEY and CDR2 SVGAGI come from the germline V gene. The CDR3 runs to 14 residues. V gave up 3 bases and J gave up 5 bases; unmatched junction bases: 5. The CDR3 sequence is CASSYHRGKTEAFF. Here the CDR3 DNA reads TGTGCCAGCAGTTATCACAGGGGGAAGACTGAAGCTTTCTTT.

V is TRBV11-2 and J is TRBJ2-2; D is possibly TRBD1 or TRBD2 (5 bases each). CDR3 size: 17 residues. Germline V lookup: CDR1 SGHAT, CDR2 FQNNGV. The V end lost 2 bases, the J end lost 4 bases, and 17 bases lay between the germline ends. The DNA for the CDR3 is TGTGCCAGCAGCTTAAGGGACGGTCCCTGGGGCACCGGGGAGCTGTTTTTT. Protein product: CASSLRDGPWGTGELFF.

In regard to this clone: The same CDR3 can be traced to other DNA sequences in this sample. J is TRBJ2-7 and V is TRBV7-2; possibly TRBD1 for D (5 bases). Germline values: CDR1 SGHTA, CDR2 FQGNSA. The V gene lost 5 bases and the J gene lost 7 bases, with 12 bases spanning the gap. This CDR3 comprises 12 residues. CDR3 in DNA: TGTGCCAGCAGCCGCCAGGGTGGGGAGCAGTACTTC. Protein product: CASSRQGGEQYF.

The chain combines TRBV7-2 with TRBJ1-1; 9 nucleotides agree with TRBD1. With V trimmed by 4 bases and J by 6 bases, 6 bases remained unmatched. Germline lookup yields CDR1 SGHTA and CDR2 FQGNSA. There are 14 residues in the CDR3. CDR3 protein: CASSSSRDRAEAFF. CDR3 DNA: TGTGCCAGCAGCTCGTCCCGGGACAGGGCTGAAGCTTTCTTT.

This rearrangement joins TRBV10-1 to TRBJ2-5; 7 nucleotides agree with TRBD2. This CDR3 region has 15 residues. Germline V gene lookup returns CDR1 WNHNN and CDR2 SYGVQD (reference sequence). V dropped 2 bases and J dropped 0; count of bases not matched to a gene: 3. The CDR3 DNA follows: TGCGCCAGCAGTGAGGCACTAGCGTACCAAGAGACCCAGTACTTC. This codes for CASSEALAYQETQYF.

In regard to this clone: Distinct nucleotide sequences in the sample also encode this CDR3. The genes are TRBV28 and TRBJ1-3, with a weak D call TRBD1 (6 bases). The CDR3 length is 14 residues. Germline assignment: CDR1 MDHEN and CDR2 SYDVKM. Deletions cut 6 bases from V and 1 base from J, with 10 bases between. CDR3 in amino acids: CASREQGSGNTIYF. Here the CDR3 DNA reads TGTGCCAGCAGGGAACAGGGATCTGGAAACACCATATATTTT.

V gene TRBV7-3 combines with J gene TRBJ2-3, with 8 positions matching TRBD2. CDR3 size: 15 residues. The germline V gene has CDR1 SGHTA and CDR2 FQGTGA. Trimming took 1 base from V and 5 from J; bases not matched to a gene: 5. CDR3 coding DNA: TGTGCCAGCAGCTTAAGAGCGGGAGCCCTAGATACGCAGTATTTT. Translating gives CASSLRAGALDTQYF.

The chain's CDR3 is CATRSRGLGEQYF. CDR3 DNA: TGTGCCACTCGCAGCAGGGGGCTAGGCGAGCAGTACTTC. The chain joins TRBV10-3 to TRBJ2-7; 8 bases are a match to TRBD1. The V segment lost 10 bases and the J segment 6 bases; nucleotides outside the gene matches: 11. The CDR3 covers 13 residues. Germline V gene data show CDR1 as ENHRY and CDR2 as SYGVKD.

The chain joins TRBV7-3 to TRBJ2-3, with 11 nucleotides matching TRBD2. Germline V gene sequence: CDR1 SGHTA, CDR2 FQGTGA. V was pared by 4 bases and J by 5 bases, with 8 bases of the junction left unmatched. CDR3 length: 16 residues. CDR3 nucleotides: TGTGCCAGCAGCTCGCACTCTAGCGGGAGGAGAGATACGCAGTATTTT. Amino acid sequence: CASSSHSSGRRDTQYF.

In nucleotides, the CDR3 is TGTGCCAGCTGCGGAAGGCGGAGCTCCTACAATGAGCAGTTCTTC. This codes for CASCGRRSSYNEQFF. The rearrangement joins TRBV6-5 to TRBJ2-1, with D unclear. Deletions cut 8 bases from V and 0 bases from J, with 14 bases between. This CDR3 is built from 15 residues. The germline gives CDR1 MNHEY, CDR2 SVGAGI.

V and J are TRBV28 and TRBJ2-5; 11 bases fit TRBD1. This CDR3 is built from 17 residues. Trimming removed 2 bases from V and 4 bases from J; junction bases left unmatched: 9. Looked up from germline, CDR1 is MDHEN and CDR2 is SYDVKM. This CDR3 is CASSLRRGQGGRETQYF. CDR3 coding DNA: TGTGCCAGCAGTTTACGCCGGGGACAGGGGGGGAGAGAGACCCAGTACTTC.

The chain is built from TRBV28 and TRBJ2-7; D gene unclear. This CDR3 comprises 15 residues. The V end was cut by 4 bases, the J end by 0 bases, with 13 bases between. Germline V gene lookup returns CDR1 MDHEN and CDR2 SYDVKM. The CDR3 sequence is CASSSRARFSYEQYF. The CDR3 coding sequence is TGTGCCAGCAGTTCTAGAGCGAGGTTCTCCTACGAGCAGTACTTC. Drawing the rest from reference TRBV28 and TRBJ2-7, the complete variable domain is DVKVTQSSRYLVKRTGEKVFLECVQDMDHENMFWYRQDPGLGLRLIYFSYDVKMKEKGDIPEGYSVSREKKERFSLILESASTNQTSMYLCASSSRARFSYEQYFGPGTRLTVT.

The gene calls are TRBV7-2 and TRBJ2-2; no firm D call. Germline V gene sequence: CDR1 SGHTA, CDR2 FQGNSA. Trimming took 3 bases from V and 4 from J, leaving 12 bases between them. The length of the CDR3 is 15 residues. CDR3 nucleotides: TGTGCCAGCAGCTTGCTGACTCCGGGCACCGGGGAGCTGTTTTTT. This translates into CASSLLTPGTGELFF. The whole variable domain, filled in from reference TRBV7-2 and TRBJ2-2, reads GAGVSQSPSNKVTEKGKDVELRCDPISGHTALYWYRQSLGQGLEFLIYFQGNSAPDKSGLPSDRFSAERTGGSVSTLTIQRTQQEDSAVYLCASSLLTPGTGELFFGEGSRLTVL.

Note on this clone: Other DNA sequences from this sample encode an identical CDR3 as well. The chain combines TRBV5-1 with TRBJ2-3; D not certain. V was trimmed by 5 bases and J by 6 bases, leaving 10 bases between them. This CDR3 has 12 residues. Germline CDR1 and CDR2: SGHRS and YFSETQ. The CDR3 loop is CASRLLRDTQYF. CDR3 nucleotides: TGCGCCAGCAGACTTTTGAGGGATACGCAGTATTTT. Variable domain in full (rest from reference TRBV5-1 and TRBJ2-3): KAGVTQTPRYLIKTRGQQVTLSCSPISGHRSVSWYQQTPGQGLQFLFEYFSETQRNKGNFPGRFSGRQFSNSRSEMNVSTLELGDSALYLCASRLLRDTQYFGPGTRLTVL.

A word on this clone: Other DNA sequences in this specimen translate into the identical CDR3. V is TRBV5-1 and J is TRBJ2-5; the match to TRBD2 covers 13 bases. The V segment lost 0 bases and the J segment 4 bases; nucleotides outside the gene matches: 3. This CDR3 region has 16 residues. Germline loops: CDR1 SGHRS, CDR2 YFSETQ. CDR3 sequence: CASSLGTSGRGETQYF. The CDR3 bases are TGCGCCAGCAGCTTGGGGACTAGCGGGAGAGGAGAGACCCAGTACTTC.

The rearrangement joins TRBV10-1 to TRBJ2-1; D tentatively reads TRBD1 or TRBD2 (6 bases each). V was pared by 6 bases and J by 10 bases, with 16 bases between. This CDR3 has 13 residues. Germline V CDR1 and CDR2: WNHNN, SYGVQD (reference sequence). Written as DNA, the CDR3 is TGCGCCAGCAGCGCCGGGGGCCAAAGAGAGCAGTTCTTC. Translating gives CASSAGGQREQFF.

The chain employs TRBV6-5 and TRBJ1-1; 8 positions agree with TRBD1. The V segment lost 5 bases and the J segment 7 bases; nucleotides outside the gene matches: 12. Germline V gene data show CDR1 as MNHEY and CDR2 as SVGAGI. CDR3 size: 15 residues. The CDR3 reads CASSPLRQGAVEAFF. The CDR3 DNA sequence: TGTGCCAGCAGTCCACTCCGGCAGGGGGCTGTTGAAGCTTTCTTT.

This sequence joins TRBV10-3 and TRBJ1-1, with D possibly being TRBD1 (6 bases). The CDR3 extends over 14 amino acids. V was shortened by 8 bases and J by 5 bases, with 18 bases between the two germline ends. Germline CDR1 reads ENHRY; CDR2 reads SYGVKD. In DNA form, the CDR3 reads TGTGCCATCCAGACTTCGGGGGCGGTAACTGAAGCTTTCTTT. Its translation: CAIQTSGAVTEAFF.

V usage is TRBV19 and J usage is TRBJ1-3, with D perhaps TRBD1 (5 bases). V dropped 8 bases and J dropped 0 bases, with 17 bases sitting between them. The CDR3 is 16 amino acids. The V gene's germline CDR1 is LNHDA and CDR2 SQIVND (reference sequence). DNA of the CDR3: TGTGCCAGTCGTAGTGGGGGGTTCCACTCTGGAAACACCATATATTTT. Amino acid sequence: CASRSGGFHSGNTIYF.

The chain combines TRBV15 with TRBJ1-4; D is undetermined. The CDR3 is made up of 16 amino acids. Germline-derived CDR1 and CDR2 are LNHNV and YYDKDF (reference sequence). Trimming removed 2 bases at V and 5 bases at J, with 15 bases between. CDR3 protein: CATSRNRAGLNEKLFF. The CDR3 coding sequence is TGTGCCACCAGCAGAAACCGGGCCGGACTGAATGAAAAACTGTTTTTT.

Worth noting for this clone: The same CDR3 also results from other DNA sequences found in this sample. J is TRBJ2-7 and V is TRBV5-1, with 7 bases that match TRBD1. Trimming cost V 2 bases and J 0 bases; bases outside gene matches: 5. The CDR3 loop spans 15 amino acids. Germline V CDR1 and CDR2: SGHRS, YFSETQ. The CDR3 is CASSLVPGGSYEQYF. The CDR3 coding sequence is TGCGCCAGCAGCTTAGTGCCAGGGGGCTCCTACGAGCAGTACTTC.

The chain links TRBV15 to TRBJ2-4; D is ambiguous. This CDR3 comprises 13 residues. Germline CDR1 LNHNV, CDR2 YYDKDF (reference sequence). V was pared by 4 bases and J by 0 bases, with 4 bases between. In nucleotides, the CDR3 is TGTGCCACCAGCACATTAGCCAAAAACATTCAGTACTTC. Residues: CATSTLAKNIQYF.

This clone was recorded only once. J is TRBJ2-7 and V is TRBV11-3; TRBD1 or TRBD2 may be the D gene (5 bases each). Germline assignment: CDR1 SGHNT and CDR2 YENEEA. CDR3 length: 16 amino acids. Trimming stripped 5 bases from V and 7 bases from J, with 24 bases between. This CDR3 reads CASSQPRPGPTTEQYF. Written as DNA, the CDR3 is TGTGCCAGCAGCCAGCCCCGCCCGGGACCAACTACAGAGCAGTACTTC.

The genes are TRBV7-9 and TRBJ2-1; D remains unclear. V shed 2 bases and J shed 9 bases, with 8 bases lying between them. CDR3 length equals 12 residues. Germline CDR1 reads SEHNR; CDR2 reads FQNEAQ (reference sequence). The chain's CDR3 is CASSLFHPEQFF. The CDR3 bases are TGTGCCAGCAGCTTATTCCACCCTGAGCAGTTCTTC.

This clone is a singleton in its sample. The rearrangement uses TRBV7-9 and TRBJ2-7; TRBD2 agrees at 9 bases. V was clipped by 5 bases and J by 3 bases; unmatched bases: 2. The CDR3 runs 13 residues. Germline assignment: CDR1 SEHNR and CDR2 FQNEAQ (reference sequence). CDR3 sequence: CASSPSGIYEQYF. CDR3 nucleotide sequence: TGTGCCAGCAGCCCTAGCGGGATCTACGAGCAGTACTTC.

On this clone: This CDR3 is also generated by other DNA sequences in the sample. Here the CDR3 DNA reads TGTGCCACCAGCAGAGATCCTGGGGGAAATCAGCCCCAGCATTTT. Encoded protein: CATSRDPGGNQPQHF. V and J are TRBV15 and TRBJ1-5; a weak D match, TRBD1 (5 bases). The germline V gene has CDR1 LNHNV and CDR2 YYDKDF (reference sequence). Trimming stripped 0 bases from V and 4 bases from J, with 10 bases between. The CDR3 covers 15 residues.